This T cell receptor beta chain was sequenced during a study of T cells after yellow fever vaccination. This clonotype occurred a few times. Its target is not known. Findings and caveats of the study: After the booster, roughly 96% of CD4 and about nine tenths of CD8 primary-response clones were re-detected. FACS-sorted repertoires might harbor abundant contaminating clonotypes from the bulk population. The secondary response showed a weaker magnitude and a faster peak, day 5 versus 15.

One entry per CDR3 protein results from TCRdb running MiXCR on the 5' RACE reads. The sample consists of a few hundred thousand distinct CDR3 sequences, 18% of them appearing once. With 2 bases removed from V and 2 bases from J, the gap between germline ends came to 6 bases. The CDR3 runs to 13 residues. Germline CDR1 reads LGHDT; CDR2 reads YNNKEL (reference sequence). The origin of this receptor is a man aged 18 to 30 who received the YFV17D yellow fever vaccine. V is TRBV3-1 and J is TRBJ2-5; a possible D gene is TRBD1 (6 bases). The sample in question was PBMCs, obtained before the yellow fever booster vaccination. DNA of the CDR3: TGTGCCAGCAGCCAAAGGGGGCAAGAGACCCAGTACTTC. Its translation is CASSQRGQETQYF.